This entry concerns a single T cell receptor (beta chain). The data belong to a study of blood T cell repertoires in COVID-19. Whole-study context: Sample material is recorded as cDNA or gDNA derived from T cells, B-cell-depleted T cells, or PBMCs.

Per the authors' pipeline: Cell counts per sample came from amplifying reference gene primers. The data were produced by immunoSEQ multiplex PCR, yet TCRdb's version contains in-frame clones alone and is incomplete. The DNA gave D and trimming, while V, J and clone size come from that table. The profile covers roughly 97,000 clones, with 75% to 90% appearing a single time and roughly 15% taken by the ten largest. The CDR3 is made up of 14 amino acids. CDR1 and CDR2 from the germline V gene are SGDLS and YYNGEE. Trimming took 3 bases from V and 5 from J, leaving 15 bases between them. The J gene is TRBJ2-7, the V gene TRBV9; no clear D. The clonotype originates from a man aged 50 or older with acute or convalescent COVID-19. Sequencing was done on a sample of peripheral blood. Here the CDR3 DNA reads TGTGCCAGCAGCGCCCCGAACACAGCCCACGAGCAGTACTTC. This translates into CASSAPNTAHEQYF. Using reference TRBV9 and TRBJ2-7 for the parts outside the CDR3, the full variable domain is DSGVTQTPKHLITATGQRVTLRCSPRSGDLSVYWYQQSLDQGLQFLIQYYNGEERAKGNILERFSAQQFPDLHSELNLSSLELGDSALYFCASSAPNTAHEQYFGPGTRLTVT.